The TCR beta chain described here comes from a study of blood T cell repertoires in COVID-19. The overall study: COVID-19 samples, acute and convalescent, were from the United States, Italy and Spain.

This CDR3 is 19 amino acids long. Trimming at V came to 2 bases and at J to 10 bases, leaving 17 bases not matched to a gene. Germline V gene sequence: CDR1 SGHRS, CDR2 YFSETQ. Authors' methods: Reference gene primer amplification yielded estimated nucleated cell counts. Sequencing used immunoSEQ multiplex PCR; TCRdb keeps in-frame clones, though not all of them. The V and J calls and clone size come from that table; D and trimming were worked out from the DNA. The data contain about 130,000 clones, 81% of them singletons. The genes are TRBV5-1 and TRBJ2-1; 14 bases are a match to TRBD2. The sequenced sample consisted of peripheral blood. The receptor was derived from an older woman with active or convalescent COVID-19. The CDR3 sequence: CASSLLPGLAGEGVVEQFF. CDR3 in DNA: TGCGCCAGCAGCTTATTACCGGGACTAGCGGGAGAGGGGGTCGTCGAGCAGTTCTTC.